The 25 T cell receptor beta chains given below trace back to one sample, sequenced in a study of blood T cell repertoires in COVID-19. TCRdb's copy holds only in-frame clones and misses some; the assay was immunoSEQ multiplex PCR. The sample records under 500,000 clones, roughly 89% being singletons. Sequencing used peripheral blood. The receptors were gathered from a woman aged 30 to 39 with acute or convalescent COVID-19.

CDR3 sequence reads: CSSQPGDGETQYF. The CDR3 region has the DNA TGCAGCTCCCAACCCGGGGATGGGGAGACCCAGTACTTC. The chain links TRBV29-1 to TRBJ2-5; a weak D match, TRBD2 (5 bases). V dropped 8 bases and J dropped 5 bases, with 18 bases sitting between them. This CDR3 is 13 amino acids long. In germline, CDR1 is SQVTM, CDR2 ANQGSEA.

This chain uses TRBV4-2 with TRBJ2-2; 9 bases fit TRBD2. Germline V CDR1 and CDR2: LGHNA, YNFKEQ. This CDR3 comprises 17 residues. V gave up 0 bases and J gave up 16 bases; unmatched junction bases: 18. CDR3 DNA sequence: TGTGCCAGCAGCCAAGATAGGTCGGCGGGGGGGCTTACCGGATCGTTTTTT. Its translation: CASSQDRSAGGLTGSFF.

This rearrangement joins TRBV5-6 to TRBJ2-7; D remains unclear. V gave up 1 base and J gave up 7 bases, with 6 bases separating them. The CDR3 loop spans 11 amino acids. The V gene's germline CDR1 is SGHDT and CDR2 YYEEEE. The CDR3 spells CASSLYSEQYF. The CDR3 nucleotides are TGTGCCAGCAGCTTGTATTCTGAGCAGTACTTC.

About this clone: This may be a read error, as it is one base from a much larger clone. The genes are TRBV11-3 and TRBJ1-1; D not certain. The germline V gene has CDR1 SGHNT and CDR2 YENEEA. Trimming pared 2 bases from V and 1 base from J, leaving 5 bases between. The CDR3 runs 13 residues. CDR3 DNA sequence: TGTGCCAGCAGCTTATCCCAGAACACTGAAGCTTTCTTT. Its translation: CASSLSQNTEAFF.

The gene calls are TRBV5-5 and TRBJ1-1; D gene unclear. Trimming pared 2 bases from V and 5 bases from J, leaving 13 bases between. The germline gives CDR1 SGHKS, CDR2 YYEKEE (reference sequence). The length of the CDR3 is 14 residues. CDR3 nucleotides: TGTGCCAGCAGCTTTCGAGAAGCGGGAACTGAAGCTTTCTTT. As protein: CASSFREAGTEAFF.

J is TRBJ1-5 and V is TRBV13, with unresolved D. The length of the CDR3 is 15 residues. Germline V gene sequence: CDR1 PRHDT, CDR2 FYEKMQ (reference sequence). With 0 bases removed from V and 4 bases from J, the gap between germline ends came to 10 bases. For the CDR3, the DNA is TGTGCCAGCAGCTTAGGCAAGAGAGTAAATCAGCCCCAGCATTTT. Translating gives CASSLGKRVNQPQHF.

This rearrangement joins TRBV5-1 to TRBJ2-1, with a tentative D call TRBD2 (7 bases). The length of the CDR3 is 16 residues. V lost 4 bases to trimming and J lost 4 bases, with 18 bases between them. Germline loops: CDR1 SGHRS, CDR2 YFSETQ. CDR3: CASSGATGRGYNEQFF. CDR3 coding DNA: TGCGCCAGCAGCGGCGCAACAGGGAGGGGTTACAATGAGCAGTTCTTC.

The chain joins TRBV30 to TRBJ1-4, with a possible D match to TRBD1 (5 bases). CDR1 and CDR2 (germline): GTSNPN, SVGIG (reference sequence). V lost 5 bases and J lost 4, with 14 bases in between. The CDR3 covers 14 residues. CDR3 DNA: TGTGCCTGGGGTCCCGGAGGGGATAATGAAAAACTGTTTTTT. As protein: CAWGPGGDNEKLFF. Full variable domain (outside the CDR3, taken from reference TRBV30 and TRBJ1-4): SQTIHQWPATLVQPVGSPLSLECTVEGTSNPNLYWYRQAAGRGLQLLFYSVGIGQISSEVPQNLSASRPQDRQFILSSKKLLLSDSGFYLCAWGPGGDNEKLFFGSGTQLSVL.

The CDR3 region has the DNA TGTGCCAGCAGTTTGGGGGGTTTCGGGGAGCTGTTTTTT. This gives the protein CASSLGGFGELFF. The gene calls are TRBV7-2 and TRBJ2-2; tentatively, D is TRBD2 (6 bases). Trimming removed 6 bases at V and 7 bases at J, with 12 bases between. Germline CDR1 reads SGHTA; CDR2 reads FQGNSA. This CDR3 spans 13 amino acids.

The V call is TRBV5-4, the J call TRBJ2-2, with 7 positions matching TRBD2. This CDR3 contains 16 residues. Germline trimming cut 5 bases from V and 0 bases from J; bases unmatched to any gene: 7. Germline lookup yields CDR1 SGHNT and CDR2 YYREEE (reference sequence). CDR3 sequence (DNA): TGTGCCAGCAGTCGAGTCGGGGGGACGAACACCGGGGAGCTGTTTTTT. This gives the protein CASSRVGGTNTGELFF.

The CDR3 DNA reads TGTGCCAGCAGCATCCGGGGGAACCAAGAGACCCAGTACTTC. This translates into CASSIRGNQETQYF. The J gene is TRBJ2-5, the V gene TRBV6-5; possible D gene TRBD2, 6 bases. The germline V and J ends were trimmed by 6 bases and 0 bases, with 11 bases remaining between them. The CDR3 spans 14 residues. CDR1 and CDR2 (germline): MNHEY, SVGAGI.

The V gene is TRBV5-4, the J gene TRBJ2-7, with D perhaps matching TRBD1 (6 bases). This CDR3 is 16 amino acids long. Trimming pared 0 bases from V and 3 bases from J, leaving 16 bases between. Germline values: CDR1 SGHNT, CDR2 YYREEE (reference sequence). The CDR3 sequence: CASSLGPGDTNYEQYF. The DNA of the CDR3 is TGTGCCAGCAGCTTGGGCCCAGGGGACACCAACTACGAGCAGTACTTC.

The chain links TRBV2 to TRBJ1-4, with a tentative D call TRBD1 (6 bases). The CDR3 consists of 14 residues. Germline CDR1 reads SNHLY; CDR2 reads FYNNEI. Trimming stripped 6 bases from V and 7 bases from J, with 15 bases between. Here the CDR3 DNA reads TGTGCCAGCAGGGGAGACAGGTTCGGTGAAAAACTGTTTTTT. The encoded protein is CASRGDRFGEKLFF. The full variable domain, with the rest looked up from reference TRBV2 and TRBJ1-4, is EPEVTQTPSHQVTQMGQEVILRCVPISNHLYFYWYRQILGQKVEFLVSFYNNEISEKSEIFDDQFSVERPDGSNFTLKIRSTKLEDSAMYFCASRGDRFGEKLFFGSGTQLSVL.

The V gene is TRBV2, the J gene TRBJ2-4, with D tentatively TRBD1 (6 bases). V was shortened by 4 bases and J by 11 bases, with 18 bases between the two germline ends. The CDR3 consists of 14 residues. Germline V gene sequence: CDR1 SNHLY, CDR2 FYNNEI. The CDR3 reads CASSVGQLRSVQYF. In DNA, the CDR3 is TGTGCCAGCAGTGTAGGACAGCTTAGGTCGGTTCAGTACTTC. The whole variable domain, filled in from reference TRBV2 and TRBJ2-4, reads EPEVTQTPSHQVTQMGQEVILRCVPISNHLYFYWYRQILGQKVEFLVSFYNNEISEKSEIFDDQFSVERPDGSNFTLKIRSTKLEDSAMYFCASSVGQLRSVQYFGAGTRLSVL.

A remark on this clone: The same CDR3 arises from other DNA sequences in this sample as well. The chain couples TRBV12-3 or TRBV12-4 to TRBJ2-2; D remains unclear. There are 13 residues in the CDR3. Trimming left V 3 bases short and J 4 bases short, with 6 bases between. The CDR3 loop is CASSFSLTGELFF. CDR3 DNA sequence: TGTGCCAGCAGTTTTTCCCTCACCGGGGAGCTGTTTTTT.

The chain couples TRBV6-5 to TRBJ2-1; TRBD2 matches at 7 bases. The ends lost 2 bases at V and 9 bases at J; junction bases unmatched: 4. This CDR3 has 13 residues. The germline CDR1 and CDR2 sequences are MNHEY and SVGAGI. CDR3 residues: CASSYGRGGEQFF. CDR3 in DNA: TGTGCCAGCAGTTACGGGAGGGGCGGTGAGCAGTTCTTC.

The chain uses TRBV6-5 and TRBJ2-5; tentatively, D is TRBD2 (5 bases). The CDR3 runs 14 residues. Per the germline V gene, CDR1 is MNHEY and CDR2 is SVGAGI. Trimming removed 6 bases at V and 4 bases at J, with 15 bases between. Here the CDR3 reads CASSESWGAETQYF. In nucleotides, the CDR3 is TGTGCCAGCAGCGAGTCGTGGGGAGCAGAGACCCAGTACTTC.

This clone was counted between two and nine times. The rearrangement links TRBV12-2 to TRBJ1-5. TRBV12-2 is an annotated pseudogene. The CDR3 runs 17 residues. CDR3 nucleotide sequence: TGTGCAAGTCGCTTCAGACGGAGGGTGGTACTGGGTCAGCCCCAGCATTTT. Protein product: CASRFRRRVVLGQPQHF.

The DNA of the CDR3 is TGTGCCAGTGAACCGGGACACCGCTCTGGGGCCAACGTCCTGACTTTC. As protein: CASEPGHRSGANVLTF. V and J are TRBV5-4 and TRBJ2-6; a weak D match, TRBD1 (6 bases). This CDR3 has 16 residues. V was clipped by 8 bases and J by 0 bases, with 15 bases between them. From germline, CDR1 is SGHNT and CDR2 YYREEE (reference sequence).

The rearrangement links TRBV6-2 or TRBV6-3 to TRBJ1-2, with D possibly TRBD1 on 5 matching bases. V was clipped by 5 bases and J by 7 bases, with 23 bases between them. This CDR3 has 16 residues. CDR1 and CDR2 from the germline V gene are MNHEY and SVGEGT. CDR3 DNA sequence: TGTGCCAGCAGTCCACGCCTCAGGGTACCGCTACGTGGCTACACCTTC. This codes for CASSPRLRVPLRGYTF.

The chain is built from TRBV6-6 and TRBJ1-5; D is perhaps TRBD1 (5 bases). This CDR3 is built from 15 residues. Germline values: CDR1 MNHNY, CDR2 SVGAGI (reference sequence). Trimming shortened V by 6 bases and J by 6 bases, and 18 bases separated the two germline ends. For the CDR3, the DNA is TGTGCCAGCAGACCTGCCGGGACTTTTGGTCAGCCCCAGCATTTT. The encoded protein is CASRPAGTFGQPQHF.

CDR3 coding DNA: TGCGCCAGCAGCTTGACCGAGGGGGCCGGGGAGCTGTTTTTT. This translates into CASSLTEGAGELFF. The chain recombines TRBV5-1 with TRBJ2-2; D possibly corresponds to TRBD1 (6 bases). The CDR3 totals 14 residues. The ends were cut back, 1 base at V and 6 bases at J, with 10 bases in the middle. The germline V gene encodes CDR1 SGHRS and CDR2 YFSETQ.

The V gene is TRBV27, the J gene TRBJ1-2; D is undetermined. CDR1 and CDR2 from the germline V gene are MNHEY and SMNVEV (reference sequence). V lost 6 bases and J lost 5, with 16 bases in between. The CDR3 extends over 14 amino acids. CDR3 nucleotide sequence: TGTGCCAGCAGCGGAGCGGGAAAACGGTATGGCTACACCTTC. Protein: CASSGAGKRYGYTF.

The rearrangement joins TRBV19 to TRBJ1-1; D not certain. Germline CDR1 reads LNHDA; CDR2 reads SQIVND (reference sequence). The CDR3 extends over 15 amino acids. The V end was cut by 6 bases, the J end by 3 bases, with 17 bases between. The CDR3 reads CASRQIYGRYTEAFF. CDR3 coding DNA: TGTGCCAGTAGACAGATTTATGGTAGGTACACTGAAGCTTTCTTT.

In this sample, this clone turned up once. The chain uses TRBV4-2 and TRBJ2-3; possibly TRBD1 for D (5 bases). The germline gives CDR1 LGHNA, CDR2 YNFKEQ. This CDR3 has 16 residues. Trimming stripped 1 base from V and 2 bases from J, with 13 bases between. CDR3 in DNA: TGTGCCAGCAGCCAAGGGACAACAGAATACACAGATACGCAGTATTTT. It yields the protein CASSQGTTEYTDTQYF.